These T cell receptor beta chains were read from a single sample in a study of cytomegalovirus exposure and HLA in healthy donors. TCRdb keeps only in-frame clones here, not all; method: immunoSEQ multiplex PCR. The sample carries some 150,000 clones, about 82% recorded once. The sample consisted of PBMCs. These receptors came from a human donor in good health. Both conserved end residues are part of each CDR3. The D gene is left open where the match is weak. Only some rows state a clone size, as once, few, many or a class for expanded clones.

clone size: NA
J gene: TRBJ1-2
D gene: NA
V gene: TRBV5-1
CDR3 DNA: TGCGCCAGCAGCTTGGTCACAGGGAACCCCGGCTACACCTTC
CDR3 protein: CASSLVTGNPGYTF

clone size: NA
J gene: TRBJ2-1
D gene: NA
V gene: TRBV27
CDR3 DNA: TGTGCCAGCAGCGGATACACAGGGATGGGTGAGCAGTTCTTC
CDR3 protein: CASSGYTGMGEQFF

clone size: NA
J gene: TRBJ2-2
D gene: TRBD1
V gene: TRBV5-1
CDR3 DNA: TGCGCCAGCAGCCAGCCGGGACAGGGAGAGCTGTTTTTT
CDR3 protein: CASSQPGQGELFF

clone size: NA
J gene: TRBJ2-7
D gene: TRBD2
V gene: TRBV27
CDR3 DNA: TGTGCCAGCAGCCCCCTAAGCGGGAGGGTCTACGAGCAGTACTTC
CDR3 protein: CASSPLSGRVYEQYF

clone size: NA
J gene: TRBJ1-1
D gene: TRBD1
V gene: TRBV9
CDR3 DNA: TGTGCCAGCAGCGTAGACAGGGGGACTGAAGCTTTCTTT
CDR3 protein: CASSVDRGTEAFF

clone size: NA
J gene: TRBJ1-4
D gene: TRBD1
V gene: TRBV27
CDR3 DNA: TGTGCCAGCAGTTTTGGCAGGGGGTATAGGGGCGGTGAAAAACTGTTTTTT
CDR3 protein: CASSFGRGYRGGEKLFF

clone size: NA
J gene: TRBJ1-6
D gene: NA
V gene: TRBV7-9
CDR3 DNA: TGTGCCAGCAGCTCTTCTGACACGCATTCACCCCTCCACTTT
CDR3 protein: CASSSSDTHSPLHF

clone size: NA
J gene: TRBJ1-2
D gene: TRBD1
V gene: TRBV6-5
CDR3 DNA: TGTGCCAGCAGTTACTCGGACAGGGGTATGGGCTACACCTTC
CDR3 protein: CASSYSDRGMGYTF

clone size: once
J gene: TRBJ2-3
D gene: NA
V gene: TRBV11-3
CDR3 DNA: TGTGCCAGCAGCGCAGGCGGGGTAGGAGCAGATACGCAGTATTTT
CDR3 protein: CASSAGGVGADTQYF

clone size: NA
J gene: TRBJ2-7
D gene: TRBD1
V gene: TRBV27
CDR3 DNA: TGTGCCAGCGGACCACAGGGGATCGCCCACGAGCAGTACTTC
CDR3 protein: CASGPQGIAHEQYF

clone size: NA
J gene: TRBJ1-4
D gene: NA
V gene: TRBV4-2
CDR3 DNA: TGTGCCAGCAGCCAAGGCGGCGGAGCAACTAATGAAAAACTGTTTTTT
CDR3 protein: CASSQGGGATNEKLFF

clone size: NA
J gene: TRBJ1-5
D gene: TRBD1
V gene: TRBV7-2
CDR3 DNA: TGTGCCAGCAGCAAAGGACAGGTTTTGGATCAGCCCCAGCATTTT
CDR3 protein: CASSKGQVLDQPQHF

clone size: NA
J gene: TRBJ2-1
D gene: TRBD2
V gene: TRBV4-1
CDR3 DNA: TGCGCCAGCAGCCAAGGGCTAGCGGGGGGCGTAAATGAGCAGTTCTTC
CDR3 protein: CASSQGLAGGVNEQFF

clone size: NA
J gene: TRBJ1-3
D gene: NA
V gene: TRBV28
CDR3 DNA: TGTGCCAGCAGTTTACCAGGGGCCTTCTCTGGAAACACCATATATTTT
CDR3 protein: CASSLPGAFSGNTIYF

clone size: NA
J gene: TRBJ2-7
D gene: TRBD1
V gene: TRBV23-1
CDR3 DNA: TGCGCCAGCAGTCAATTGGGACAGCGTTCCTACGAGCAGTACTTC
CDR3 protein: CASSQLGQRSYEQYF

clone size: NA
J gene: TRBJ2-3
D gene: TRBD2
V gene: TRBV19
CDR3 DNA: TGTGCCAGTCGCCCTAGCGGGAAGACAGATACGCAGTATTTT
CDR3 protein: CASRPSGKTDTQYF

clone size: NA
J gene: TRBJ2-7
D gene: NA
V gene: TRBV11-1
CDR3 DNA: TGTGCCAGCAGCCCGGACAGCCTCGAGCAGTACTTC
CDR3 protein: CASSPDSLEQYF

clone size: once
J gene: TRBJ2-5
D gene: NA
V gene: TRBV9
CDR3 DNA: TGTGCCAGCAGCCGCCCGACTGATAAGGAGACCCAGTACTTC
CDR3 protein: CASSRPTDKETQYF

clone size: NA
J gene: TRBJ1-1
D gene: TRBD1
V gene: TRBV18
CDR3 DNA: TGTGCCAGCTCACCGACGGGACAGGGGGGCCCTGAAGCTTTCTTT
CDR3 protein: CASSPTGQGGPEAFF

clone size: NA
J gene: TRBJ1-5
D gene: NA
V gene: TRBV10-2
CDR3 DNA: TGCGCCAGCAGTGAGTCTCATAGCAATCAGCCCCAGCATTTT
CDR3 protein: CASSESHSNQPQHF

clone size: NA
J gene: TRBJ2-1
D gene: NA
V gene: TRBV27
CDR3 DNA: TGTGCCAGCAGTTTATCTCTTTACAATGAGCAGTTCTTC
CDR3 protein: CASSLSLYNEQFF

clone size: once
J gene: TRBJ1-1
D gene: NA
V gene: TRBV14
CDR3 DNA: TGTGCCAGCAGCCAAGACAGTGAACCCTACACTGAAGCTTTCTTT
CDR3 protein: CASSQDSEPYTEAFF

clone size: NA
J gene: TRBJ2-5
D gene: NA
V gene: TRBV5-1
CDR3 DNA: TGCGCCAGCAGCCCCGGGTCGGGGATTGAGACCCAGTACTTC
CDR3 protein: CASSPGSGIETQYF

clone size: NA
J gene: TRBJ2-1
D gene: TRBD1
V gene: TRBV11-2
CDR3 DNA: TGTGCCAGCAGCTTCAGGGGGCACGGGGAGCAGTTCTTC
CDR3 protein: CASSFRGHGEQFF

clone size: NA
J gene: TRBJ2-7
D gene: NA
V gene: TRBV11-2
CDR3 DNA: TGTGCCAGCACCCCCTACGGGGGGCTGATCGAGCAGTACTTC
CDR3 protein: CASTPYGGLIEQYF